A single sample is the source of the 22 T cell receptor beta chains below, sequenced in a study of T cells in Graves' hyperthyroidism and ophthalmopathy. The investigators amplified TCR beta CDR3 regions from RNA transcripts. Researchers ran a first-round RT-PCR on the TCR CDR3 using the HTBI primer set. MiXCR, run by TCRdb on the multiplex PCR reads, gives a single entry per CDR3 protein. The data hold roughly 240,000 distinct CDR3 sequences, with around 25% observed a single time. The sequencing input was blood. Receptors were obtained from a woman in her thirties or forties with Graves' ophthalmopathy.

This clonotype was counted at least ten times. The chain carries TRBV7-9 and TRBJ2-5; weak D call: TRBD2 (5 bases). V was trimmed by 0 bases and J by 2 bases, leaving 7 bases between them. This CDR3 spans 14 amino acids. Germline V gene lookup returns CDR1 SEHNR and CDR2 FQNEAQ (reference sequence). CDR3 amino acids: CASSLAGNQETQYF. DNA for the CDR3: TGTGCCAGCAGCTTAGCCGGGAATCAAGAGACCCAGTACTTC. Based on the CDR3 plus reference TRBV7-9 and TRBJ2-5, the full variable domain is DTGVSQNPRHKITKRGQNVTFRCDPISEHNRLYWYRQTLGQGPEFLTYFQNEAQLEKSRLLSDRFSAERPKGSFSTLEIQRTEQGDSAMYLCASSLAGNQETQYFGPGTRLLVL.

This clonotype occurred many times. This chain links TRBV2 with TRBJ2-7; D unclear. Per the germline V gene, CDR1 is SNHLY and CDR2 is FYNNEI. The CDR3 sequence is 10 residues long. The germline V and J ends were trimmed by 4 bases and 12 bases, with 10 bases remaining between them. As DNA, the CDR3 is TGTGCCAGCAGTGGTCCTCCCCTGTACTTC. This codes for CASSGPPLYF. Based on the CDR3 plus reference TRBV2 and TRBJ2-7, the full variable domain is EPEVTQTPSHQVTQMGQEVILRCVPISNHLYFYWYRQILGQKVEFLVSFYNNEISEKSEIFDDQFSVERPDGSNFTLKIRSTKLEDSAMYFCASSGPPLYFGPGTRLTVT.

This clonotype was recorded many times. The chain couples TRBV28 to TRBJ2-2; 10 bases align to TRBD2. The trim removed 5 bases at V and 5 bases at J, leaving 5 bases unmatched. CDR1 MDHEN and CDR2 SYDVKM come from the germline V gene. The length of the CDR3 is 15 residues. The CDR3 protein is CASSRLAGETGELFF. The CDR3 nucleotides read TGTGCCAGCAGTCGACTAGCGGGCGAGACCGGGGAGCTGTTTTTT.

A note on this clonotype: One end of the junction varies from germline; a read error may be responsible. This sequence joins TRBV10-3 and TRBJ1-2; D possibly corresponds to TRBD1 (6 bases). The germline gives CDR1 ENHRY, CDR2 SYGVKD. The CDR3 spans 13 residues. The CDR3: CAISALRGYGYNF. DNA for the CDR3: TGTGCCATCAGTGCTTTGAGGGGGTATGGCTACAACTTC.

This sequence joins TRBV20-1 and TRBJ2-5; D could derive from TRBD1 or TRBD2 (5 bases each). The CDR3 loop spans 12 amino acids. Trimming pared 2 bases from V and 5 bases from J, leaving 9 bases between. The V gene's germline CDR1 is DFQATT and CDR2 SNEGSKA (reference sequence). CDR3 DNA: TGCAGTGCTAGACAGGGAGTGGAGACCCAGTACTTC. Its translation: CSARQGVETQYF.

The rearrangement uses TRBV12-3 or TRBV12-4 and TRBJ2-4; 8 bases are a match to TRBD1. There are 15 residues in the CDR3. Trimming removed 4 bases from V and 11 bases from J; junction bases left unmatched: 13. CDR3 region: CASSSPTDRGRVQYF. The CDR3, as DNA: TGTGCCAGCAGTTCTCCGACCGACAGGGGAAGGGTTCAGTACTTC.

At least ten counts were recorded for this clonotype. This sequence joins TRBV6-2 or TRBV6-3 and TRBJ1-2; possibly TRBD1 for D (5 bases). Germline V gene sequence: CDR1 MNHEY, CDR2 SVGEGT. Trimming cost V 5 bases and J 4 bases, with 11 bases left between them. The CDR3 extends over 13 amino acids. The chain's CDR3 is CASSPGKPYGYTF. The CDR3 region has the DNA TGTGCCAGCAGTCCAGGGAAACCCTATGGCTACACCTTC.

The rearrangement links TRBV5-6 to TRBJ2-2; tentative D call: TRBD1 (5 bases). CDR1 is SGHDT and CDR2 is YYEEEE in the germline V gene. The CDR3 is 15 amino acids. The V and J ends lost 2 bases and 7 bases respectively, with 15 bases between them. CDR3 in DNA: TGTGCCAGCAGCTTCTCCCGGCAGGGTAACGGGGAGCTGTTTTTT. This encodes CASSFSRQGNGELFF.

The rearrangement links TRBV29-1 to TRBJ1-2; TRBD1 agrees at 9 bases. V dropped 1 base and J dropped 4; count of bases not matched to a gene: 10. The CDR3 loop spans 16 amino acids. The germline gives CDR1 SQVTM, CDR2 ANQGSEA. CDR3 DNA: TGCAGCGTTGAAGTTCGCACAGGGGGCGTACGCTATGGCTACACCTTC. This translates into CSVEVRTGGVRYGYTF.

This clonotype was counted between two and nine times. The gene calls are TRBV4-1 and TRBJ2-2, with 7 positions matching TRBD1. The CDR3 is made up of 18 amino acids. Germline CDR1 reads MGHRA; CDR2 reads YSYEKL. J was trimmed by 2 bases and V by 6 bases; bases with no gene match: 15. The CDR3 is CASSPRTPGTDNTGELFF. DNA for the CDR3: TGCGCCAGCAGTCCTCGCACACCCGGGACAGATAACACCGGGGAGCTGTTTTTT.

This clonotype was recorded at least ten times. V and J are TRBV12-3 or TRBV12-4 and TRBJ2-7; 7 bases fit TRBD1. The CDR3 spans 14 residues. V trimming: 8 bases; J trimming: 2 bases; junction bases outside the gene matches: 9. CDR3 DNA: TGTGCCAGCGCGAGACAGGGCCTACCCTACGAGCAGTACTTC. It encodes CASARQGLPYEQYF.

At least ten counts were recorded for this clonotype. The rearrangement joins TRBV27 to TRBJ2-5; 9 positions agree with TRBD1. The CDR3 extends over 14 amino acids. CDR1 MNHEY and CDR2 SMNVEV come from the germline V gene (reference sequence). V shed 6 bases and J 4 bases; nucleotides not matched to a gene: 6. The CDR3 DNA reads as TGTGCCAGCAGGCCGACAGGGGGGAGAGAGACCCAGTACTTC. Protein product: CASRPTGGRETQYF.

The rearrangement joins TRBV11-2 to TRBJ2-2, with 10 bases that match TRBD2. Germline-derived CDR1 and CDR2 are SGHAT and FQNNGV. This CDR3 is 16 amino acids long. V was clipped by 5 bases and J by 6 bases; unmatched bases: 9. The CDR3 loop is CASSQDSGRASGELFF. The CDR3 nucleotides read TGTGCCAGCAGCCAAGACAGCGGGAGGGCATCCGGGGAGCTGTTTTTT. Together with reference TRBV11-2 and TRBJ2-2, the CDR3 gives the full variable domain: EAGVAQSPRYKIIEKRQSVAFWCNPISGHATLYWYQQILGQGPKLLIQFQNNGVVDDSQLPKDRFSAERLKGVDSTLKIQPAKLEDSAVYLCASSQDSGRASGELFFGEGSRLTVL.

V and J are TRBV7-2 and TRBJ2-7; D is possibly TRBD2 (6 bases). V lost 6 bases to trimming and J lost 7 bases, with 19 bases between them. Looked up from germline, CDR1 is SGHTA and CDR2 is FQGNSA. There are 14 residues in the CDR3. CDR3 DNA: TGTGCCAGCAGTCCCCCCCCTAGCGCCGGGGAGCAGTACTTC. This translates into CASSPPPSAGEQYF.

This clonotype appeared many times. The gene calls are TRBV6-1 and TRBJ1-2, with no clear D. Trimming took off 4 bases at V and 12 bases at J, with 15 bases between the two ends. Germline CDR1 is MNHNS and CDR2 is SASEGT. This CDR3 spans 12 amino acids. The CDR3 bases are TGTGCCAGCAGTGCCGCGGGGATGGGTAACACCTTC. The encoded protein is CASSAAGMGNTF.

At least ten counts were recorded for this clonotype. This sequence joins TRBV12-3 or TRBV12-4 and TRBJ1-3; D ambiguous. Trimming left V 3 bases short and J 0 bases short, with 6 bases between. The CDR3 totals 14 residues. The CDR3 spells CASSFSSSGNTIYF. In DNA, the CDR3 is TGTGCCAGCAGTTTTTCGAGCTCTGGAAACACCATATATTTT.

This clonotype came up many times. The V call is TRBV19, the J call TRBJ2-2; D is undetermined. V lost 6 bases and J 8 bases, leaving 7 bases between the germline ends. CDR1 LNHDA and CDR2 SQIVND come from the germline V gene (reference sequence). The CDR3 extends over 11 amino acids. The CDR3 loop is CASRAAGELFF. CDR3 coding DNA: TGTGCCAGTAGGGCCGCAGGGGAGCTGTTTTTT.

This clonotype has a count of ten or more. The CDR3 region has the DNA TGTGCCAGCAGCGTAGACCCTACGGAGACCCAGTACTTC. This translates into CASSVDPTETQYF. The J gene is TRBJ2-5, the V gene TRBV9; no reliable D call. There are 13 residues in the CDR3. The germline V and J ends were trimmed by 0 bases and 5 bases, with 8 bases remaining between them. CDR1 is SGDLS and CDR2 is YYNGEE in the germline V gene.

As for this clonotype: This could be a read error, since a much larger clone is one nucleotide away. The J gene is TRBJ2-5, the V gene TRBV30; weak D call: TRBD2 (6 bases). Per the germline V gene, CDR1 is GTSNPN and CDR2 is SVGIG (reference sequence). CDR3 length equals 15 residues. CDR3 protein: CAWRLVRGRQGTQYF. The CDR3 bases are TGTGCCTGGAGACTAGTGCGGGGCCGCCAAGGGACCCAGTACTTC.

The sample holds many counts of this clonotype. This CDR3 reads CSGTSEGTETETQYF. The CDR3 DNA follows: TGCAGCGGGACTAGCGAAGGCACGGAAACAGAGACCCAGTACTTC. The gene calls are TRBV29-1 and TRBJ2-5; 9 positions agree with TRBD2. Trimming removed 7 bases from V and 4 bases from J; junction bases left unmatched: 13. CDR3 length: 15 residues. Germline loops: CDR1 SQVTM, CDR2 ANQGSEA.

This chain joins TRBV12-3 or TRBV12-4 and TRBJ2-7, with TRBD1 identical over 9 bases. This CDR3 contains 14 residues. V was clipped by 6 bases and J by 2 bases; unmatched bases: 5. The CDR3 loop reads CASSLWDRAYEQYF. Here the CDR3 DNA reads TGTGCCAGCAGCTTGTGGGACAGGGCCTACGAGCAGTACTTC.

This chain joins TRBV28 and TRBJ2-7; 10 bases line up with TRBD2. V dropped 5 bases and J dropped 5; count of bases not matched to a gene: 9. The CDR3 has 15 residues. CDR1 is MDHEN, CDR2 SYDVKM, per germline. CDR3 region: CASSPLAGELHEQYF. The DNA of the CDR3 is TGTGCCAGCAGTCCCCTAGCGGGAGAGCTCCACGAGCAGTACTTC.